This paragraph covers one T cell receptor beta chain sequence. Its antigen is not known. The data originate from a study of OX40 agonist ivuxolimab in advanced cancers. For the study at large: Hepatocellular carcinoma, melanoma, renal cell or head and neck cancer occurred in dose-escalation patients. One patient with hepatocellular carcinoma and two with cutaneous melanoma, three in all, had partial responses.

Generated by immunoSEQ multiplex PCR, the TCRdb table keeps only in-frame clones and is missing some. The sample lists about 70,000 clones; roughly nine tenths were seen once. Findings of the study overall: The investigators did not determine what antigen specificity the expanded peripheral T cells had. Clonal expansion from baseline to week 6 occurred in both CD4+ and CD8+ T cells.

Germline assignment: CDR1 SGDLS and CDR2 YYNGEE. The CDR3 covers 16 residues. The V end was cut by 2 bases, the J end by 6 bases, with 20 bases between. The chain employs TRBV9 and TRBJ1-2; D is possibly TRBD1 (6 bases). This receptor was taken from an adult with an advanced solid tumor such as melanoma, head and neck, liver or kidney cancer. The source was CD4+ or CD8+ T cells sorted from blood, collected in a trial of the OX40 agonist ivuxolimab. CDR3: CASSVVHLQGSDGYTF. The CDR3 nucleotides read TGTGCCAGCAGCGTCGTACACTTACAGGGCTCGGATGGCTACACCTTC.